These 2 T cell receptor beta chains came from one sample sequenced in a study of blood T cells in healthy people across ages. It was with a sample-barcoded 5' primer and a J-beta primer mix that a second PCR of roughly 6 to 12 cycles was run. TCRdb reanalysed the 5' RACE reads using MiXCR and keeps one entry per CDR3 protein. The data show about 1.4 million distinct CDR3 sequences, roughly 60% seen once. Input material: blood. These receptors came from a man aged 18-30 years in good health.

V and J are TRBV20-1 and TRBJ1-2, with D unresolved. Germline loops: CDR1 DFQATT, CDR2 SNEGSKA (reference sequence). V was trimmed by 0 bases and J by 4 bases, leaving 18 bases between them. The CDR3 spans 16 residues. In nucleotides, the CDR3 is TGCAGTGCTAGAGATCCTCCGGCGGGGAGCAGCTATGGCTACACCTTC. Encoded protein: CSARDPPAGSSYGYTF.

The CDR3 DNA is TGTGCCAGCAGCCGAACCGGGGCAGGGCGAAAAGAGACCCAGTACTTC. Amino acid sequence: CASSRTGAGRKETQYF. The chain uses TRBV7-2 and TRBJ2-5; either TRBD1 or TRBD2 may fit D (5 bases each). Germline CDR1 is SGHTA and CDR2 is FQGNSA. This CDR3 is built from 16 residues. The ends were cut back, 5 bases at V and 3 bases at J, with 19 bases in the middle.